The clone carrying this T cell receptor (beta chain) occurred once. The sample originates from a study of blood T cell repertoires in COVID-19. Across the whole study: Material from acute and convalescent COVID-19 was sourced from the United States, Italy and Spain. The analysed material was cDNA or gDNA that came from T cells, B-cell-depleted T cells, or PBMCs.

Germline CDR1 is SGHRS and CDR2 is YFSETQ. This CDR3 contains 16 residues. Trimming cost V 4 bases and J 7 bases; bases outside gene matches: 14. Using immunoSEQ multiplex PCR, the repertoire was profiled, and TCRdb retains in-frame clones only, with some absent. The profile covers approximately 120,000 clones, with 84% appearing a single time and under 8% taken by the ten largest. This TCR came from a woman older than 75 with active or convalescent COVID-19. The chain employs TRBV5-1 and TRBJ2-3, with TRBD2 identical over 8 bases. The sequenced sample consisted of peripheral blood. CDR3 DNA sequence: TGCGCCAGCAGCGCGGGAGGACTAGCTGTTGCCAATACGCAGTATTTT. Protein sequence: CASSAGGLAVANTQYF.